This T cell receptor (beta chain) derives from a study of T cell changes during pregnancy in multiple sclerosis. Germline CDR1 and CDR2: MNHNS and SASEGT. This CDR3 spans 17 amino acids. V gave up 0 bases and J gave up 2 bases, with 11 bases separating them. Profiled with immunoSEQ multiplex PCR; TCRdb holds only in-frame clones, not every one. The sample lists about 39,000 clones; about 94% were seen once. The rearrangement joins TRBV6-1 to TRBJ2-6; D remains unclear. This specimen was peripheral blood, taken in the third trimester of pregnancy. The clonotype comes from a female donor with multiple sclerosis, enrolled in a pregnancy study. This chain's CDR3 is CASSEAGRTTGANVLTF. CDR3 coding DNA: TGTGCCAGCAGTGAAGCAGGCAGAACTACTGGGGCCAACGTCCTGACTTTC.